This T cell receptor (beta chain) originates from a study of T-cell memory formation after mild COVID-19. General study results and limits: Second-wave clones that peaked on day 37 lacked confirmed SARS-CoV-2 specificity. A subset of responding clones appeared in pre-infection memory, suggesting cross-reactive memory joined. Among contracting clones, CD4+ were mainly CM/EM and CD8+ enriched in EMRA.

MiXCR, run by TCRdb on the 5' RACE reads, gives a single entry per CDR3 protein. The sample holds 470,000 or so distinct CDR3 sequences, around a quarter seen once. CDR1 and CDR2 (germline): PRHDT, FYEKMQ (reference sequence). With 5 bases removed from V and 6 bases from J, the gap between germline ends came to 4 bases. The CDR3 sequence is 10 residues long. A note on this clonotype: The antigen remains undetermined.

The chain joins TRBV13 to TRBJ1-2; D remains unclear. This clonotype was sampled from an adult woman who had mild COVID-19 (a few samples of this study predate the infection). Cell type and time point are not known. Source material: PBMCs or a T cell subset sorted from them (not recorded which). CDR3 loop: CASSADGYTF. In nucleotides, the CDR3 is TGTGCCAGCAGCGCCGATGGCTACACCTTC.